The present TCR beta chain was sequenced within a study of cytomegalovirus exposure and HLA in healthy donors. Study as a whole: Early released data comprised about 85 million unique TCRs from HLA-typed donors. General observations from the study: Earlier findings revealed that most TCR beta V segments proved productive either about 87% or about 30% of the time. The authors confirmed in vitro that a few CMV-associated chains were specific for CMV antigens.

The CDR3 consists of 14 residues. Between the trimmed V and J ends, which lost 0 bases and 4 bases, there was a span of 7 bases. CDR1 and CDR2 (germline): SGHRS, YFSETQ. A word on this clone: No antigen is known for it.

The PCR made use of 60 Vbeta and 13 Jbeta primers. TCRdb's copy holds only in-frame clones and misses some; the assay was immunoSEQ multiplex PCR. The data hold roughly 170,000 clones, with more than 60% observed a single time. This TCR derives from a woman in her twenties or thirties in good health and CMV-seropositive. The chain employs TRBV5-1 and TRBJ1-4; D is uncertain. Material for sequencing was PBMCs. The CDR3 reads CASSLGGSNEKLFF. DNA of the CDR3: TGCGCCAGCAGCTTGGGAGGGAGTAATGAAAAACTGTTTTTT.